This record concerns one TCR beta chain sequence. Its antigen is still unknown. This record belongs to a study of T cell responses to AZD1222 COVID-19 vaccine. Study results and limitations: Compared with day 0, the breadth and depth of the Spike-specific TCR repertoire rose significantly after two doses of AZD1222. Only a handful of people who got AZD1222 tested seropositive at baseline. Of spike-specific TCRs, nearly half reportedly target regions left unmutated in variants. The donor cohort was predominantly white British with a female majority, and clonal diversity may have been underestimated.

The method was immunoSEQ multiplex PCR; TCRdb's version includes in-frame clones alone and lacks a portion of them. Among about 110,000 clones listed, roughly 87% were seen once. This CDR3 region has 13 residues. Looked up from germline, CDR1 is LNHNV and CDR2 is YYDKDF (reference sequence). V gave up 2 bases and J gave up 3 bases, with 6 bases separating them. The sequenced sample was peripheral blood, obtained on day 0 of MenACWY control vaccination. The chain has TRBV15 and TRBJ2-3; D is perhaps TRBD1 (5 bases). This TCR came from an adult in good health. The CDR3 here is CATSRQGTDTQYF. The CDR3 nucleotides are TGTGCCACCAGCAGACAGGGAACAGATACGCAGTATTTT.